A single T cell receptor (beta chain) is shown here with its context. This record belongs to a study of blood T cell repertoires in COVID-19. This table comes from immunoSEQ multiplex PCR, and its TCRdb copy is limited to in-frame clones, with some not included. The data show some 130,000 clones, around 87% seen once. Trimming took off 0 bases at V and 4 bases at J, with 6 bases between the two ends. CDR1 and CDR2 from the germline V gene are SGHDN and FVKESK. The CDR3 sequence is 13 residues long. The sequenced material came from peripheral blood. The receptor was isolated from a woman aged 55-70 years with acute or convalescent COVID-19. The chain joins TRBV14 to TRBJ1-1; D uncertain. CDR3 in DNA: TGTGCCAGCAGCCAAGACTCGGGCACTGAAGCTTTCTTT. Protein sequence: CASSQDSGTEAFF. Full variable domain (missing parts from reference TRBV14 and TRBJ1-1): EAGVTQFPSHSVIEKGQTVTLRCDPISGHDNLYWYRRVMGKEIKFLLHFVKESKQDESGMPNNRFLAERTGGTYSTLKVQPAELEDSGVYFCASSQDSGTEAFFGQGTRLTVV.